A selection of T cell receptor beta chains follows, all from one sample in a study of blood T cell repertoires in COVID-19. The table came from immunoSEQ multiplex PCR; TCRdb's copy has only in-frame clones and leaves some out. The repertoire includes 150,000 or so clones, about 92% of them detected once, and roughly a sixth sits in the top ten. Sequenced sample: peripheral blood. The receptors were gathered from a man in his 60s with active or convalescent COVID-19. The CDR3 runs from the conserved cysteine through the conserved F or W. D genes are given only for firm matches. Clone size is given for some rows only: seen once, a few or many times, or a class if the clone is expanded.

j_call d_call v_call clone_size cdr3_aa cdr3_nt
TRBJ1-2 TRBD1 TRBV2 - CASSRTGAVDGYTF TGTGCCAGCAGCCGGACAGGGGCGGTTGATGGCTACACCTTC
TRBJ1-1 - TRBV12-3/TRBV12-4 - CASKGGGWTEAFF TGTGCCAGCAAAGGGGGGGGCTGGACTGAAGCTTTCTTT
TRBJ1-3 TRBD1 TRBV5-4 once CASSLGTGRDGNTIYF TGTGCCAGCAGCTTAGGGACAGGGCGGGATGGAAACACCATATATTTT
TRBJ2-7 - TRBV23-1 - CASSQSGISSYEQYF TGCGCCAGCAGTCAATCCGGTATTTCCTCCTACGAGCAGTACTTC
TRBJ2-7 TRBD1 TRBV10-3 - CAISESTGTGPYEQYF TGTGCCATCAGTGAGTCGACCGGGACAGGGCCCTACGAGCAGTACTTC
TRBJ2-2 - TRBV19 - CASSIVTATNTGELFF TGTGCCAGTAGTATAGTAACAGCAACGAACACCGGGGAGCTGTTTTTT
TRBJ2-5 TRBD1 TRBV19 - CASSMFGQALKETQYF TGTGCCAGTAGTATGTTCGGACAGGCCCTTAAAGAGACCCAGTACTTC
TRBJ1-5 - TRBV10-2 - CASSESKGVSNQPQHF TGCGCCAGCAGTGAGTCGAAAGGGGTTAGCAATCAGCCCCAGCATTTT
TRBJ1-2 - TRBV4-2 - CASSQSGTPYGYTF TGTGCCAGCAGCCAATCCGGGACACCCTATGGCTACACCTTC
TRBJ1-3 - TRBV6-5 - CASSSQGSGNTIYF TGTGCCAGCAGTTCCCAGGGGAGTGGAAACACCATATATTTT
TRBJ1-6 TRBD1 TRBV4-1 - CASSPLRGQGPGSYNSPLHF TGCGCCAGCAGCCCTCTCCGCGGACAGGGCCCCGGCTCCTATAATTCACCCCTCCACTTT
TRBJ2-1 TRBD2 TRBV10-3 - CAISSGGSYNEQFF TGTGCCATCTCCTCGGGCGGGAGCTACAATGAGCAGTTCTTC
TRBJ2-7 TRBD1 TRBV6-6 - CASRDTGTATYEQYF TGTGCCAGCAGAGACACCGGGACAGCCACCTACGAGCAGTACTTC
TRBJ2-7 TRBD2 TRBV6-5 - CASSYSGGGSSYEQYF TGTGCCAGCAGTTACTCCGGGGGGGGAAGCTCCTACGAGCAGTACTTC
TRBJ1-2 TRBD1 TRBV5-1 - CASSIRTGASGYTF TGCGCCAGCAGCATCCGGACAGGGGCCTCTGGCTACACCTTC
TRBJ2-5 - TRBV5-1 - CASRVDLQETQYF TGCGCCAGCAGGGTAGATTTACAAGAGACCCAGTACTTC
TRBJ2-2 TRBD1 TRBV7-9 - CASSFGTDTGELFF TGTGCCAGCAGCTTCGGGACAGACACCGGGGAGCTGTTTTTT
TRBJ2-5 TRBD2 TRBV10-2 - CASSIQPSGGAGTQYF TGCGCCAGCAGCATTCAGCCTAGCGGGGGGGCCGGGACCCAGTACTTC
TRBJ2-2 TRBD1 TRBV9 - CASSVDRGRAGELFF TGTGCCAGCAGCGTAGACAGGGGGCGGGCCGGGGAGCTGTTTTTT
TRBJ1-2 - TRBV3-1/TRBV3-2 - CASSKNNSPYGYTF TGTGCCAGCAGCAAAAACAATAGCCCCTATGGCTACACCTTC
TRBJ1-2 - TRBV11-2 few CASSLSSGRGYGYTF TGTGCCAGCAGCTTATCGTCCGGAAGAGGCTATGGCTACACCTTC
TRBJ1-1 - TRBV5-1 - CASSPLGGRMNTEAFF TGCGCCAGCAGCCCCCTGGGGGGTCGCATGAACACTGAAGCTTTCTTT
TRBJ1-5 - TRBV11-2 once CASSLGGFSNQPQHF TGTGCCAGCAGCTTAGGAGGGTTTAGCAATCAGCCCCAGCATTTT
TRBJ1-2 TRBD1 TRBV29-1 - CSVALTGIYGYTF TGCAGCGTTGCCCTGACAGGGATCTATGGCTACACCTTC
TRBJ2-7 TRBD2 TRBV10-3 - CAISSGSGTYEQYF TGTGCCATCTCGTCGGGTAGCGGGACCTACGAGCAGTACTTC
TRBJ2-2 TRBD2 TRBV7-2 - CASSRKSANSGTSSGELFF TGTGCCAGCAGCCGCAAGTCGGCGAATTCCGGGACTAGCTCCGGGGAGCTGTTTTTT
TRBJ1-2 TRBD1 TRBV5-8 - CASSMGQANGYTF TGTGCCAGCAGCATGGGACAGGCTAATGGCTACACCTTC
TRBJ1-2 TRBD1 TRBV9 - CASSKQGFPDGYTF TGTGCCAGCAGTAAACAGGGGTTTCCGGATGGCTACACCTTC
TRBJ2-7 - TRBV9 - CASSVAAVPYEQYF TGTGCCAGCAGCGTAGCCGCAGTTCCCTACGAGCAGTACTTC
TRBJ2-7 - TRBV6-5 - CASSSGLYEQYF TGTGCCAGCAGTTCGGGACTGTACGAGCAGTACTTC
TRBJ2-7 - TRBV5-5 - CASSPSYEQYF TGTGCCAGCAGCCCGTCCTACGAGCAGTACTTC
TRBJ1-2 TRBD1 TRBV6-5 - CASSGIQGHYGYTF TGTGCCAGCAGCGGCATACAGGGGCACTATGGCTACACCTTC
TRBJ2-7 TRBD2 TRBV15 - CATSRDPSRERTYEQYF TGTGCCACCAGCAGAGACCCCTCGCGGGAGCGGACCTACGAGCAGTACTTC
TRBJ2-7 TRBD1 TRBV6-5 - CASSYSGQEPYEQYF TGTGCCAGCAGTTACTCGGGACAGGAACCCTACGAGCAGTACTTC
TRBJ2-2 TRBD1 TRBV7-2 - CASSLGHRQGIGELFF TGTGCCAGCAGCTTAGGTCATAGACAGGGGATCGGGGAGCTGTTTTTT
TRBJ1-2 - TRBV28 - CASSLEGVGHGYTF TGTGCCAGCAGTTTAGAGGGTGTAGGCCATGGCTACACCTTC
TRBJ1-6 TRBD1 TRBV19 - CASSPPGTGSSPLHF TGTGCCAGTAGTCCTCCCGGGACAGGGAGTTCACCCCTCCACTTT
TRBJ1-1 - TRBV10-2 - CASKTPQLMNTEAFF TGCGCCAGCAAGACCCCACAGCTTATGAACACTGAAGCTTTCTTT
TRBJ1-2 - TRBV7-9 - CASSLETGFDGYTF TGTGCCAGCAGCTTAGAGACAGGCTTCGATGGCTACACCTTC
TRBJ1-1 - TRBV25-1 - CASSGPGGSAFF TGTGCCAGCAGTGGGCCGGGGGGTTCGGCTTTCTTT
TRBJ2-6 TRBD1 TRBV11-2 - CASSYTGTGVYSGANVLTF TGTGCCAGCAGCTATACCGGGACAGGGGTTTACTCTGGGGCCAACGTCCTGACTTTC
TRBJ1-1 TRBD1 TRBV10-3 - CAITERDRGHEGTEAFF TGTGCCATCACCGAAAGGGACAGGGGGCACGAAGGCACTGAAGCTTTCTTT
TRBJ1-5 TRBD1 TRBV6-5 - CASRSTGGWYQPQHF TGTGCCAGCAGATCGACAGGGGGATGGTATCAGCCCCAGCATTTT
TRBJ1-2 - TRBV19 - CASSIEAGFTNYGYTF TGTGCCAGTAGTATAGAGGCGGGCTTCACTAACTATGGCTACACCTTC
TRBJ1-1 - TRBV19 - CASRLRKGLDTEAFF TGTGCCAGTAGGCTTAGGAAGGGGTTGGACACTGAAGCTTTCTTT
TRBJ2-3 TRBD2 TRBV18 - CASSPWASGTSTDTQYF TGTGCCAGCTCACCATGGGCTAGCGGTACTAGCACAGATACGCAGTATTTT
TRBJ1-4 - TRBV19 few CATGVPANEKLFF TGTGCCACCGGGGTGCCGGCTAATGAAAAACTGTTTTTT
TRBJ1-2 - TRBV5-1 - CASSLLGQSYGYTF TGCGCCAGCAGCTTGTTGGGACAAAGCTATGGCTACACCTTC
TRBJ2-1 - TRBV2 - CASSAAYTDNEQFF TGTGCCAGCAGTGCCGCGTACACAGACAATGAGCAGTTCTTC
TRBJ2-7 - TRBV29-1 - CSVVLYNSYEQYF TGCAGCGTTGTATTATACAACAGCTACGAGCAGTACTTC
TRBJ2-7 TRBD1 TRBV6-6 - CASSLGQGLGGGMKAYEQYF TGTGCCAGCAGTCTGGGACAGGGGTTGGGTGGGGGTATGAAAGCCTACGAGCAGTACTTC
TRBJ1-5 - TRBV3-1/TRBV3-2 few CASSQQVSQPQHF TGTGCCAGCAGCCAACAGGTATCACAGCCCCAGCATTTT
TRBJ1-5 - TRBV14 - CASSRGNQPQHF TGTGCCAGCAGCCGAGGCAATCAGCCCCAGCATTTT
TRBJ1-5 - TRBV10-1 - CASSEGAPNQPQHF TGCGCCAGCAGTGAGGGGGCCCCCAATCAGCCCCAGCATTTT
TRBJ1-1 TRBD1 TRBV4-1 - CASSQGTGATEAFF TGCGCCAGCAGCCAAGGGACAGGGGCCACTGAAGCTTTCTTT
TRBJ2-2 TRBD1 TRBV18 - CASSPPSRGQLTGELFF TGTGCCAGCTCACCGCCTTCGAGGGGGCAGTTAACCGGGGAGCTGTTTTTT
TRBJ2-7 - TRBV19 - CASSIVLTYEQYF TGTGCCAGTAGTATAGTCCTTACCTACGAGCAGTACTTC
TRBJ2-1 TRBD2 TRBV7-8 - CASSSRTSGYNEQFF TGTGCCAGCAGCTCAAGGACTAGCGGATACAATGAGCAGTTCTTC
TRBJ1-1 - TRBV7-2 - CASRGTGGTEAFF TGTGCCAGCAGGGGTACGGGGGGGACTGAAGCTTTCTTT